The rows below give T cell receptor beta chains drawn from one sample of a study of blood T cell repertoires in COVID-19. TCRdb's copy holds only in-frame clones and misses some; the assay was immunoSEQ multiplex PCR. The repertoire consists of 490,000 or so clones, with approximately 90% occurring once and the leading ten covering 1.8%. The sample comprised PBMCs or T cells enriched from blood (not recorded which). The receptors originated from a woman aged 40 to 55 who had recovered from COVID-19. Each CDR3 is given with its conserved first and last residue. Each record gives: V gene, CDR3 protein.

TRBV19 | CASSPTWDSGSEQYF
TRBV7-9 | CASSSWDRTSYEQYF
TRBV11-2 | CASSLAGRFNQPQHF
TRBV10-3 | CAIRGGMNTEAFF
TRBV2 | CASSEAGFSGNTIYF
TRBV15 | CATSKTGVGETQYF
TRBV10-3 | CAISGAGGGGANVLTF
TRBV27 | CASSLAPSPSGLGGYTF
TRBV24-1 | CATSDLSGYGYTF
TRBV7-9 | CASSPRLASSNNEQFF
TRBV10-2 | CASSEGAGAYNEQFF
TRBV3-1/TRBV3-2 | CASSQGGVQGSPLHF
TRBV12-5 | CASGLATGTGVLAVLNTGELFF
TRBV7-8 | CASSLLASGRTKNIQYF
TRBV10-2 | CASTRQGPAEAFF
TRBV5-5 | CASSLQEGRSYNEQFF
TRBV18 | CASSPTGGYGYTF
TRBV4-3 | CASSQGTGSTEAFF
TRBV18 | CASSLLGTLNQPQHF
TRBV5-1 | CASSPGQGGDIQYF
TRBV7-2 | CASSLGRGAHYEQYF
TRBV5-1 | CASSSTGQGVDTQYF
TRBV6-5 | CASRLVVDTGELFF
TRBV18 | CASSPRGDYGYTF
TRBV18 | CASSRGPRAGELFF
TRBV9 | CASSVGKGQQETQYF
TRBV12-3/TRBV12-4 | CASSFSKGRELFF
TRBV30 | CAWGQGGSNYGYTF
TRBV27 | CASSSLGPRDRQFF
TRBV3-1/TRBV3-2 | CASASGTGGYEQYF
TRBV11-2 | CASSLEPGLNTEAFF
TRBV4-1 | CASSQGTGQIRPQHF